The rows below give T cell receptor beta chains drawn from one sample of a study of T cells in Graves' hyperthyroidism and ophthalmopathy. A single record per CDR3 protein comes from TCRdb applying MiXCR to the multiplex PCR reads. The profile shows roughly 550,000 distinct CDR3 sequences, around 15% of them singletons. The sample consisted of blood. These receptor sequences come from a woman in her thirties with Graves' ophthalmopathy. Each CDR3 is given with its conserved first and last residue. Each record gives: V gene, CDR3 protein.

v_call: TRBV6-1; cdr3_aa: CATNRGSTDTQYF
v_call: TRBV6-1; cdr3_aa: CASSSRTSGITLFDEQFF
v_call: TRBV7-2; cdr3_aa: CASSLVAGGGTGELFF
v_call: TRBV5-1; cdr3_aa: CASSQGGSADTQYF
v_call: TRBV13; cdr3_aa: CASSLKGANGYTF
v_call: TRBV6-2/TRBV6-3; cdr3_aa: CASSKEGMNTEAFF
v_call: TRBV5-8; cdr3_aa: CASSPGTLTSANEQFF
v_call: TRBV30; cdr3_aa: CAWNQGWNTEAFF
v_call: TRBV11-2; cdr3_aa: CASSLEGGTSGRANEQYF
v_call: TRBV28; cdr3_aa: CASSLSPGQKNYEQYF
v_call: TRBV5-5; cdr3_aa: CASSNPIRDEQYF
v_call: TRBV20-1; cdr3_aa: CSAPEPVTHDDEQFF
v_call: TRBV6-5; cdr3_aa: CASSYSPLAGYNEQFF
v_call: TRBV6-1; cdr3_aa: CASQGSDTQYF
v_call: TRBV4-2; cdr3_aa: CASSQQVRGEMYTEAFF
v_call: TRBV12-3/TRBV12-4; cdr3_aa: CASSLNWDRRTTEAFF
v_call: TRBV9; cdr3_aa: CASSQGTSGSADTQYF
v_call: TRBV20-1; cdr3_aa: CSARPPQVPDTQYF
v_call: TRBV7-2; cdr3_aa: CASSLGTSGRAKGETQYF
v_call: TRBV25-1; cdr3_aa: CASSRPPVYEQFF
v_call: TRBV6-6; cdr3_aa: CASSYGTGVIQGYTF
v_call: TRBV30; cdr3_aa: CAWRTGGNEQFF
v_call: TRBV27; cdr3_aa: CASSSTSGLVNTEAFF
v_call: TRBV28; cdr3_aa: CASTPYRGHGEQFF
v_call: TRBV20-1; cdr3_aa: CSASVGSPRNGYTF
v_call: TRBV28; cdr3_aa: CASSLRGGFTYEQYF
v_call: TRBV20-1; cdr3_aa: CSAPQRGSASTDTQYF
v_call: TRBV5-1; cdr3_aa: CASSSTGGLGYGYTF
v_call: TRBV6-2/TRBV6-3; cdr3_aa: CASSYGASTDTQYF
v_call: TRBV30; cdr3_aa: CAWSVRGYEQYF
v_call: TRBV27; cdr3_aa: CASSLAPSGITSSTDTQYF
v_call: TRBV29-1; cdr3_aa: CSVEEARAYNEQFF
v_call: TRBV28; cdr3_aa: CASSSQGGDSYNEQFF
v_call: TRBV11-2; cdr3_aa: CASSFQGTAQETQYF
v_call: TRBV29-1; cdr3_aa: CSVNRVPDTQYF
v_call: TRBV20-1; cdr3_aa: CSAALLAGGEQYF
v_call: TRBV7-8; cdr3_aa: CASSDPGTGEDTQYF
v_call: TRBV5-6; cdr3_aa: CASSSDGTGGEKLFF
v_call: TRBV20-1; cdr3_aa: CSARNWEKLFF
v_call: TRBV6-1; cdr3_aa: CASSEAYREGYTF
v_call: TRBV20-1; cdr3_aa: CSARDMAVAGNTIYF
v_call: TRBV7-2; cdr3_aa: CASSFGQGSPEAFF
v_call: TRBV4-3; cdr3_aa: CASSQAQGAISVDGYTF
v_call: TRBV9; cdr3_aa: CASSVAIGGFETQYF
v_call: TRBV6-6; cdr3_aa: CASSYSNRGMGEQYF
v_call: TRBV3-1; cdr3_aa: CASSQDIGGGLDTEAFF
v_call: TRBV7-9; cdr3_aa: CASRPVTSPSRQETQYF
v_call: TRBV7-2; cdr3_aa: CASSLDLRVLISYNEQFF
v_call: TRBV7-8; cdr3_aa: CASRSGQTIAGGPLYNEQFF
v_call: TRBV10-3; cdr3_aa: CAINAGRDNEQYF
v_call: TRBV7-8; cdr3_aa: CASSLRQKNEQFF
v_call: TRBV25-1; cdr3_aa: CASSEFGFGLGEKLFF
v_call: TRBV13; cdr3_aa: CASSLGISDAGLRRPGEQFF
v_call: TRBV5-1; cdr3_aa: CASSGAGPSTDTQYF